This T cell receptor (beta chain) was obtained from a study of cytomegalovirus exposure and HLA in healthy donors. Study-wide results and caveats: Some TCR beta chains (approximately 180 of them) were listed as cytomegalovirus-associated.

Primers: 60 Vbeta forward and 13 Jbeta reverse. Data came from immunoSEQ multiplex PCR; TCRdb stores just in-frame clones and leaves some out. The profile covers over 90,000 clones, with around 85% appearing a single time and under 5.5% taken by the ten largest. The CDR3 runs to 14 residues. CDR1 is SGHDN, CDR2 FVKESK, per germline. Germline trimming cut 4 bases from V and 6 bases from J; bases unmatched to any gene: 2. This clone was detected only once. What it recognizes is unknown. The V and J genes are TRBV14 and TRBJ2-1; 11 bases map to TRBD2. This clonotype originated in a man between 40 and 49 years old in good health and CMV-seropositive. Sequencing used PBMCs. The CDR3 nucleotides are TGTGCCAGCAGCCTCCTAGCGGGAGGCAATGAGCAGTTCTTC. It translates to CASSLLAGGNEQFF. Looking up the rest from reference TRBV14 and TRBJ2-1 gives the full variable domain: EAGVTQFPSHSVIEKGQTVTLRCDPISGHDNLYWYRRVMGKEIKFLLHFVKESKQDESGMPNNRFLAERTGGTYSTLKVQPAELEDSGVYFCASSLLAGGNEQFFGPGTRLTVL.